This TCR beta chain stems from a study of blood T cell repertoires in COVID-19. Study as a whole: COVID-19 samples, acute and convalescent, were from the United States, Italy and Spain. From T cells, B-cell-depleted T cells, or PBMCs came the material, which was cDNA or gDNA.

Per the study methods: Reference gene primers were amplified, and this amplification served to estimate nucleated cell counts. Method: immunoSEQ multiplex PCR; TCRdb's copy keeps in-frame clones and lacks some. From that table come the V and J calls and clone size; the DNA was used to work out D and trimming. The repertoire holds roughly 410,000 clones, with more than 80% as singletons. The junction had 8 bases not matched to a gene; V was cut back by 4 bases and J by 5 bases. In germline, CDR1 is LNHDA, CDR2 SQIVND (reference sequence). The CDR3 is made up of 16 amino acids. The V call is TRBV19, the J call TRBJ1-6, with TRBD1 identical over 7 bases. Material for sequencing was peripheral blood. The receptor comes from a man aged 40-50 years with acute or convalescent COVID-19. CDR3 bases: TGTGCCAGTAGTACGCTCCCGGGACAGAATAATTCACCCCTCCACTTT. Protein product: CASSTLPGQNNSPLHF.